The 15 T cell receptor beta chains presented below share a single source sample, sequenced in a study of cytomegalovirus exposure and HLA in healthy donors. Amplification used 60 Vbeta primers and 13 Jbeta primers. Profiled with immunoSEQ multiplex PCR; TCRdb holds only in-frame clones, not every one. Seen here are about 200,000 clones, roughly 90% observed once, and the top ten hold roughly 0.32%. The sequenced sample was PBMCs. These TCRs come from a woman aged 25 to 39 in good health and CMV-seronegative.

The rearrangement uses TRBV5-1 and TRBJ1-2; 7 bases are shared with TRBD1. V dropped 0 bases and J dropped 4; count of bases not matched to a gene: 18. Germline-derived CDR1 and CDR2 are SGHRS and YFSETQ. The CDR3 is 19 residues long. CDR3 sequence (DNA): TGCGCCAGCAGCTTGGGTACAGGGGATTCGAGAGGATACGTCTATGGCTACACCTTC. Protein: CASSLGTGDSRGYVYGYTF.

The chain joins TRBV11-1 to TRBJ2-5, with 7 bases lining up with TRBD2. The CDR3 extends over 13 amino acids. V gave up 3 bases and J gave up 2 bases; unmatched junction bases: 0. Germline CDR1 SGHAT, CDR2 FQDESV (reference sequence). CDR3 DNA: TGTGCCAGCAGCTTGGGACTACAAGAGACCCAGTACTTC. It encodes CASSLGLQETQYF.

J is TRBJ1-2 and V is TRBV29-1; the match to TRBD1 covers 8 bases. Trimming took 4 bases from V and 5 from J; bases not matched to a gene: 0. Looked up from germline, CDR1 is SQVTM and CDR2 is ANQGSEA. This CDR3 region has 11 residues. CDR3 in amino acids: CSVGQGYGYTF. CDR3 bases: TGCAGCGTTGGACAGGGGTATGGCTACACCTTC.

The genes are TRBV19 and TRBJ2-1; TRBD2 matches 8 bases. CDR1 is LNHDA, CDR2 SQIVND, per germline (reference sequence). This CDR3 region has 12 residues. V lost 5 bases to trimming and J lost 10 bases; unmatched junction nucleotides: 4. CDR3 residues: CASSPIAGEQFF. CDR3 in DNA: TGTGCCAGTAGTCCGATAGCGGGGGAGCAGTTCTTC.

Notes on this clone: The junction does not match germline at one end; this may be a read error. This sequence joins TRBV7-9 and TRBJ2-7, with D possibly TRBD2 on 6 matching bases. This CDR3 is 17 amino acids long. CDR1 and CDR2 (germline): SEHNR, FQNEAQ (reference sequence). The CDR3 nucleotides read TGTTCCAGCAGCTTAGGAGGGGAGGACGCGAGCTCCTACGAGCAGTACTTC. Translating gives CSSSLGGEDASSYEQYF.

V usage is TRBV7-3 and J usage is TRBJ2-7; 11 bases are a match to TRBD2. The CDR3 covers 14 residues. CDR1 is SGHTA and CDR2 is FQGTGA in the germline V gene. The trim removed 5 bases at V and 6 bases at J, leaving 6 bases unmatched. The CDR3 protein is CASSPTSGSIEQYF. CDR3 in DNA: TGTGCCAGCAGCCCCACTAGCGGGAGTATCGAGCAGTACTTC.

This clone was seen once. The chain recombines TRBV6-5 with TRBJ2-7; D is possibly TRBD1 (6 bases). The CDR3 is made up of 15 amino acids. V shed 6 bases and J shed 0 bases, with 15 bases lying between them. Germline values: CDR1 MNHEY, CDR2 SVGAGI. This CDR3 reads CASRTDSKSSYEQYF. The CDR3 coding sequence is TGTGCCAGCAGGACGGACAGTAAGAGCTCCTACGAGCAGTACTTC.

The chain carries TRBV7-4 and TRBJ1-5; 8 positions match TRBD1. The length of the CDR3 is 18 residues. Germline V gene sequence: CDR1 SGHVT, CDR2 SQSDAQ. Losses at the gene ends were 1 base for V and 4 bases for J; bases not matched to a gene: 12. The CDR3 protein is CASSLDWVRTGRNQPQHF. CDR3 nucleotides: TGTGCCAGCAGCTTAGATTGGGTTCGGACAGGGAGAAATCAGCCCCAGCATTTT.

This sequence joins TRBV2 and TRBJ2-7; D perhaps matches TRBD2 (5 bases). V dropped 4 bases and J dropped 7 bases, with 14 bases sitting between them. Germline CDR1 SNHLY, CDR2 FYNNEI. This CDR3 has 13 amino acids. The CDR3 sequence: CASSVTRSLEQYF. The DNA of the CDR3 is TGTGCCAGCAGTGTCACTAGATCGCTAGAGCAGTACTTC.

The rearrangement joins TRBV28 to TRBJ1-1; D is perhaps TRBD1 (5 bases). The CDR3 totals 13 residues. Germline CDR1 MDHEN, CDR2 SYDVKM. The ends were cut back, 7 bases at V and 3 bases at J, with 12 bases in the middle. This CDR3 reads CASTFRGDTEAFF. The DNA of the CDR3 is TGTGCCAGCACTTTCCGGGGGGACACTGAAGCTTTCTTT.

This clone has just a few counts. CDR3 protein: CASSYHNRDRGYEQYF. CDR3 in DNA: TGTGCCAGCAGTTACCACAACCGGGACAGGGGTTACGAGCAGTACTTC. The chain employs TRBV6-6 and TRBJ2-7; 10 nucleotides align to TRBD1. V shed 2 bases and J 4 bases; nucleotides not matched to a gene: 8. The CDR3 contains 16 residues. Germline CDR1 and CDR2: MNHNY and SVGAGI (reference sequence).

The chain couples TRBV6-6 to TRBJ2-1, with a weak D call TRBD2 (5 bases). V was clipped by 6 bases and J by 6 bases, with 18 bases between them. The germline V gene encodes CDR1 MNHNY and CDR2 SVGAGI (reference sequence). CDR3 length equals 15 residues. The CDR3: CASSAGSLFSNEQFF. CDR3 in DNA: TGTGCCAGCAGCGCTGGGAGCCTCTTTTCCAATGAGCAGTTCTTC.

In its sample, this clone was seen once. The chain is built from TRBV6-1 and TRBJ2-7; TRBD1 matches at 8 bases. The V gene's germline CDR1 is MNHNS and CDR2 SASEGT. The CDR3 runs to 15 residues. V gave up 6 bases and J gave up 3 bases; unmatched junction bases: 10. The CDR3 sequence: CASRVTGQVFYEQYF. The CDR3 nucleotides are TGTGCCAGCAGAGTAACGGGACAGGTTTTCTACGAGCAGTACTTC.

This chain uses TRBV18 with TRBJ1-1; TRBD1 might be the D (6 bases). Germline V gene data show CDR1 as KGHSH and CDR2 as LQKENI. Trimming took 2 bases from V and 4 from J, leaving 11 bases between them. This CDR3 has 14 residues. CDR3: CASSPFGGITEAFF. The CDR3 coding sequence is TGTGCCAGCTCACCATTTGGGGGCATCACTGAAGCTTTCTTT.

This clone was detected a few times. The gene calls are TRBV5-1 and TRBJ2-1; the match to TRBD2 covers 7 bases. V trimming: 3 bases; J trimming: 0 bases; junction bases outside the gene matches: 9. Germline CDR1 and CDR2: SGHRS and YFSETQ. This CDR3 is 17 amino acids long. CDR3 DNA sequence: TGCGCCAGCAGCTCCCCCAGGGACTACCTCTCCTACAATGAGCAGTTCTTC. Translating it yields CASSSPRDYLSYNEQFF.